This passage covers 13 T cell receptor beta chains from one sample sequenced in a study of a mutant IDH1 vaccine in newly diagnosed glioma. The time point was: week 23, last vaccination. Mutant IDH1 20-mer peptide, at 300 ug, made up each vaccine dose, with topical imiquimod. These receptors have no identified antigens. Data came from immunoSEQ multiplex PCR; TCRdb stores just in-frame clones and leaves some out. This sample has around 60,000 clones, with roughly 81% found just once. This material consisted of PBMCs, taken from a glioma patient whose treatment included an IDH1 peptide vaccine. These receptors came from a man aged 25 to 45 with glioma.

The J gene is TRBJ2-2, the V gene TRBV13, with a possible D match to TRBD2 (5 bases). Germline CDR1 PRHDT, CDR2 FYEKMQ (reference sequence). V was shortened by 5 bases and J by 2 bases, with 9 bases between the two germline ends. The CDR3 runs 14 residues. CDR3 protein: CASSNRGNTGELFF. The CDR3 nucleotides read TGTGCCAGCAGCAACCGGGGTAACACCGGGGAGCTGTTTTTT.

The rearrangement uses TRBV7-9 and TRBJ2-3; D is unresolved. Per germline, CDR1 SEHNR and CDR2 FQNEAQ (reference sequence). Trimming stripped 10 bases from V and 4 bases from J, with 15 bases between. This CDR3 spans 13 amino acids. For the CDR3, the DNA is TGTGCCAACGCTATCCTATCCGCAGATACGCAGTATTTT. Translation: CANAILSADTQYF.

The J gene is TRBJ1-5, the V gene TRBV5-8; 9 bases agree with TRBD1. The germline gives CDR1 SGHTS, CDR2 YDEGEE. The CDR3 loop spans 16 amino acids. The V and J ends lost 2 bases and 1 base, in that order; junction bases with no gene match: 4. CDR3 in amino acids: CASSLGQGKSNQPQHF. The CDR3 DNA reads TGTGCCAGCAGCTTAGGACAGGGGAAAAGCAATCAGCCCCAGCATTTT.

This chain links TRBV7-9 with TRBJ2-1; 15 bases match TRBD2. Germline CDR1 and CDR2: SEHNR and FQNEAQ (reference sequence). CDR3 length: 15 residues. Trimming took 5 bases from V and 8 from J; bases not matched to a gene: 4. In nucleotides, the CDR3 is TGTGCCAGCAGCCCGGGACTAGCGGGGGGAGATGAGCAGTTCTTC. Translating gives CASSPGLAGGDEQFF.

The chain recombines TRBV5-6 with TRBJ2-7; 10 nucleotides match TRBD2. The V and J ends lost 4 bases and 0 bases, in that order; junction bases with no gene match: 10. The CDR3 is 17 residues long. Germline assignment: CDR1 SGHDT and CDR2 YYEEEE. The DNA for the CDR3 is TGTGCCAGCAGCCGTCCGGGACTAGCGCGGAGCTCCTACGAGCAGTACTTC. This gives the protein CASSRPGLARSSYEQYF.

This clone was detected once. The rearrangement joins TRBV10-3 to TRBJ2-7; D gene unclear. This CDR3 is built from 12 residues. Germline values: CDR1 ENHRY, CDR2 SYGVKD. Trimming took off 9 bases at V and 5 bases at J, with 14 bases between the two ends. CDR3 sequence: CAIGEIPNEQYF. DNA of the CDR3: TGTGCCATTGGGGAAATTCCCAACGAGCAGTACTTC.

V is TRBV27 and J is TRBJ2-1; D gene ambiguous. V was pared by 8 bases and J by 9 bases, with 11 bases between. This CDR3 comprises 11 residues. Germline V CDR1 and CDR2: MNHEY, SMNVEV (reference sequence). CDR3 sequence: CASVTQSEQFF. Here the CDR3 DNA reads TGTGCCAGCGTGACCCAGAGTGAGCAGTTCTTC.

The rearrangement uses TRBV5-1 and TRBJ2-2; TRBD2 is a possible D gene (5 bases). Trimming took off 3 bases at V and 1 base at J, with 13 bases between the two ends. Germline CDR1 reads SGHRS; CDR2 reads YFSETQ. The CDR3 length is 16 residues. The CDR3 reads CASSSRGALNTGELFF. The CDR3, as DNA: TGCGCCAGCAGCTCCCGGGGTGCCCTGAACACCGGGGAGCTGTTTTTT.

The chain joins TRBV2 to TRBJ2-7, with D possibly matching TRBD1 (5 bases). Germline V CDR1 and CDR2: SNHLY, FYNNEI. V lost 7 bases to trimming and J lost 3 bases, with 13 bases between them. The CDR3 spans 13 residues. The CDR3 nucleotides are TGTGCCAGCAACAGGCCGTTTCTCTACGAGCAGTACTTC. It is translated as CASNRPFLYEQYF.

The genes are TRBV6-5 and TRBJ2-7; D not resolved. The CDR3 runs to 15 residues. The V gene's germline CDR1 is MNHEY and CDR2 SVGAGI. V lost 3 bases and J 3 bases, leaving 15 bases between the germline ends. CDR3 coding DNA: TGTGCCAGCAGTTATCGATCGACAAAGATCTACGAGCAGTACTTC. Residues: CASSYRSTKIYEQYF.

The chain joins TRBV19 to TRBJ1-2; no clear D gene. Per germline, CDR1 LNHDA and CDR2 SQIVND (reference sequence). This CDR3 comprises 14 residues. Trimming left V 0 bases short and J 5 bases short, with 10 bases between. This chain's CDR3 is CASSIDGRGYGYTF. The CDR3 DNA reads as TGTGCCAGTAGTATAGACGGACGTGGGTATGGCTACACCTTC.

This chain links TRBV6-1 with TRBJ2-7, with 8 bases matching TRBD1. The CDR3 runs 14 residues. With 7 bases clipped from V and 3 bases from J, the junction kept 8 bases outside the gene matches. Germline V gene data show CDR1 as MNHNS and CDR2 as SASEGT. This CDR3 is CASTLTGQVYEQYF. CDR3 nucleotide sequence: TGTGCCAGCACCCTTACGGGACAGGTCTACGAGCAGTACTTC.

This chain uses TRBV29-1 with TRBJ2-1; 10 nucleotides match TRBD1. The germline gives CDR1 SQVTM, CDR2 ANQGSEA. The ends lost 8 bases at V and 2 bases at J; junction bases unmatched: 3. This CDR3 spans 13 amino acids. In nucleotides, the CDR3 is TGCAGCACGGACAGGGGGACCTACAATGAGCAGTTCTTC. Translation: CSTDRGTYNEQFF.